The next 18 T cell receptor beta chains were all read from a single sample in a study of blood T cell repertoires in COVID-19 (dated by TCRdb to the early 2020s). Libraries were built with the immunoSEQ multiplex PCR assay. TCRdb's version of the immuneACCESS table is confined to in-frame rearrangements and falls short of the full clone set. An unresolved V gene accounts for under half of the shortfall where checked; the remainder is of unknown origin. This sample comprises 250,000 to 300,000 clones, about nine tenths of them detected only once. Around 2.2% of the sample is taken by the ten largest. Sequencing was done on a sample of peripheral blood. Source of these receptors: a woman in her forties or fifties who had recovered from COVID-19.

The J gene is TRBJ2-4, the V gene TRBV29-1, with a tentative D call TRBD1 (5 bases). Trimming left V 7 bases short and J 5 bases short, with 12 bases between. The V gene's germline CDR1 is SQVTM and CDR2 ANQGSEA. The CDR3 has 12 amino acids. CDR3 nucleotides: TGCAGCGCCAAGAAGACAGAAAACATTCAGTACTTC. Protein sequence: CSAKKTENIQYF.

V gene TRBV6-5 combines with J gene TRBJ2-2; maybe TRBD1 (5 bases). Germline CDR1 and CDR2: MNHEY and SVGAGI. CDR3 size: 13 residues. Trimming removed 8 bases at V and 6 bases at J, with 13 bases between. CDR3 region: CASGAGWSGELFF. DNA of the CDR3: TGTGCCAGCGGGGCAGGGTGGTCCGGGGAGCTGTTTTTT.

The CDR3 DNA follows: TGTGCCAGCTCACCACGGGGGGGTGCTGAGCAGTTCTTC. Encoded protein: CASSPRGGAEQFF. The chain couples TRBV18 to TRBJ2-1; TRBD2 matches 7 bases. The CDR3 contains 13 residues. The V and J ends lost 1 base and 9 bases, in that order; junction bases with no gene match: 3. Germline CDR1 and CDR2: KGHSH and LQKENI. The variable domain in full, completed from reference TRBV18 and TRBJ2-1, reads NAGVMQNPRHLVRRRGQEARLRCSPMKGHSHVYWYRQLPEEGLKFMVYLQKENIIDESGMPKERFSAEFPKEGPSILRIQQVVRGDSAAYFCASSPRGGAEQFFGPGTRLTVL.

V is TRBV18 and J is TRBJ2-5, with 7 bases matching TRBD2. Germline V gene sequence: CDR1 KGHSH, CDR2 LQKENI. The CDR3 loop spans 17 amino acids. V trimming: 0 bases; J trimming: 2 bases; junction bases outside the gene matches: 9. Here the CDR3 reads CASSPPWRGGQQETQYF. In DNA, the CDR3 is TGTGCCAGCTCACCACCGTGGCGGGGAGGGCAGCAAGAGACCCAGTACTTC.

V usage is TRBV4-3 and J usage is TRBJ1-1; D not certain. V was cut by 0 bases and J by 1 base, with 9 bases left in between. Germline-derived CDR1 and CDR2 are LGHNA and YSLEER. This CDR3 is 15 amino acids long. CDR3 sequence: CASSQDQTGNTEAFF. CDR3 coding DNA: TGCGCCAGCAGCCAAGATCAGACGGGGAACACTGAAGCTTTCTTT.

The rearrangement links TRBV27 to TRBJ1-2; TRBD1 matches 9 bases. Germline V gene lookup returns CDR1 MNHEY and CDR2 SMNVEV (reference sequence). The ends lost 2 bases at V and 3 bases at J; junction bases unmatched: 10. There are 17 residues in the CDR3. This CDR3 is CASSLRGQGSYHYGYTF. The CDR3 region has the DNA TGTGCCAGCAGTTTAAGGGGACAGGGATCCTACCACTATGGCTACACCTTC.

V gene TRBV18 combines with J gene TRBJ1-5, with a tentative D call TRBD1 (5 bases). Germline values: CDR1 KGHSH, CDR2 LQKENI. The CDR3 is made up of 15 amino acids. The V end was cut by 3 bases, the J end by 0 bases, with 9 bases between. This CDR3 is CASSPDRTSNQPQHF. The CDR3 region has the DNA TGTGCCAGCTCACCTGACAGAACTAGCAATCAGCCCCAGCATTTT. The full variable domain, with the rest looked up from reference TRBV18 and TRBJ1-5, is NAGVMQNPRHLVRRRGQEARLRCSPMKGHSHVYWYRQLPEEGLKFMVYLQKENIIDESGMPKERFSAEFPKEGPSILRIQQVVRGDSAAYFCASSPDRTSNQPQHFGDGTRLSIL.

The chain employs TRBV19 and TRBJ1-2, with D possibly being TRBD1 (6 bases). Deletions cut 3 bases from V and 7 bases from J, with 18 bases between. Germline lookup yields CDR1 LNHDA and CDR2 SQIVND (reference sequence). The CDR3 has 15 amino acids. CDR3 in amino acids: CASSITGGGHLGYTF. As DNA, the CDR3 is TGTGCCAGTAGTATTACGGGAGGGGGGCACCTTGGCTACACCTTC.

The chain couples TRBV6-2 or TRBV6-3 to TRBJ1-2; 8 nucleotides align to TRBD1. Germline V gene lookup returns CDR1 MNHEY and CDR2 SVGEGT. The CDR3 extends over 14 amino acids. The V and J ends lost 6 bases and 5 bases, in that order; junction bases with no gene match: 8. This CDR3 is CASSQPGQEYGYTF. CDR3 bases: TGTGCCAGCAGCCAACCGGGACAGGAGTATGGCTACACCTTC.

The rearrangement links TRBV7-2 to TRBJ2-5; D is unresolved. Germline values: CDR1 SGHTA, CDR2 FQGNSA. V was cut by 1 base and J by 5 bases, with 11 bases left in between. This CDR3 is 14 amino acids long. CDR3 DNA: TGTGCCAGCAGCTTAGGGGTAATCAGGGAGACCCAGTACTTC. This gives the protein CASSLGVIRETQYF.

The V call is TRBV30, the J call TRBJ2-2, with D maybe TRBD1 (6 bases). The V gene's germline CDR1 is GTSNPN and CDR2 SVGIG (reference sequence). The CDR3 covers 13 residues. Trimming took 4 bases from V and 6 from J, leaving 12 bases between them. The CDR3: CAWNRVIPGELFF. CDR3 DNA sequence: TGTGCCTGGAACAGGGTAATTCCCGGGGAGCTGTTTTTT. Drawing the rest from reference TRBV30 and TRBJ2-2, the complete variable domain is SQTIHQWPATLVQPVGSPLSLECTVEGTSNPNLYWYRQAAGRGLQLLFYSVGIGQISSEVPQNLSASRPQDRQFILSSKKLLLSDSGFYLCAWNRVIPGELFFGEGSRLTVL.

The chain joins TRBV5-1 to TRBJ1-2; 7 bases line up with TRBD1. Per the germline V gene, CDR1 is SGHRS and CDR2 is YFSETQ. The length of the CDR3 is 14 residues. V trimming: 0 bases; J trimming: 7 bases; junction bases outside the gene matches: 6. For the CDR3, the DNA is TGCGCCAGCAGCTTGGGGCAGGGGGAGGCTGGCTACACCTTC. It yields the protein CASSLGQGEAGYTF.

This clone was counted only a few times. V is TRBV6-6 and J is TRBJ1-3; D is undetermined. The germline V gene encodes CDR1 MNHNY and CDR2 SVGAGI (reference sequence). This CDR3 region has 12 residues. The V end was cut by 2 bases, the J end by 7 bases, with 6 bases between. CDR3 region: CASSYPGNTIYF. CDR3 DNA: TGTGCCAGCAGTTACCCGGGGAACACCATATATTTT.

V usage is TRBV7-2 and J usage is TRBJ2-5; 14 nucleotides match TRBD2. V shed 5 bases, J shed 1 base, and the junction held 9 bases outside the gene matches. This CDR3 has 18 amino acids. Germline CDR1 SGHTA, CDR2 FQGNSA. CDR3 in DNA: TGTGCCAGCAGCAATAGCCGGACTAGCGGGGGGTTCCAAGAGACCCAGTACTTC. Translated, it gives CASSNSRTSGGFQETQYF. The full variable domain, its missing parts supplied by reference TRBV7-2 and TRBJ2-5, is GAGVSQSPSNKVTEKGKDVELRCDPISGHTALYWYRQSLGQGLEFLIYFQGNSAPDKSGLPSDRFSAERTGGSVSTLTIQRTQQEDSAVYLCASSNSRTSGGFQETQYFGPGTRLLVL.

V usage is TRBV7-8 and J usage is TRBJ2-5; TRBD1 aligns across 9 bases. V gave up 4 bases and J gave up 5 bases; unmatched junction bases: 11. CDR1 SGHVS and CDR2 FQNEAQ come from the germline V gene. The CDR3 length is 16 residues. This chain's CDR3 is CASSSRGSGQGETQYF. The CDR3 DNA reads as TGTGCCAGCAGCTCTAGGGGCTCCGGACAGGGGGAGACCCAGTACTTC.

This sequence joins TRBV20-1 and TRBJ2-5; 7 bases are a match to TRBD1. Germline loops: CDR1 DFQATT, CDR2 SNEGSKA (reference sequence). Losses at the gene ends were 3 bases for V and 0 bases for J; bases not matched to a gene: 7. The CDR3 sequence is 15 residues long. CDR3 residues: CSASGQELYQETQYF. CDR3 nucleotides: TGCAGTGCTAGTGGACAGGAGCTGTACCAAGAGACCCAGTACTTC.

The V and J genes are TRBV9 and TRBJ2-7; 8 bases are a match to TRBD2. CDR1 and CDR2 (germline): SGDLS, YYNGEE. CDR3 length equals 17 residues. Trimming removed 3 bases from V and 5 bases from J; junction bases left unmatched: 16. CDR3 DNA sequence: TGTGCCAGCAGCGCCCACGTGGCGGGAGGTATTCTGGACGAGCAGTACTTC. Amino acid sequence: CASSAHVAGGILDEQYF.

CDR3 protein: CASSQGGGSLNYGYTF. The CDR3 nucleotides read TGCGCCAGCAGCCAAGGGGGGGGCAGTCTTAACTATGGCTACACCTTC. J is TRBJ1-2 and V is TRBV4-1; perhaps TRBD1 as D (6 bases). In germline, CDR1 is MGHRA, CDR2 YSYEKL. The V end lost 1 base, the J end lost 1 base, and 13 bases lay between the germline ends. The CDR3 is 16 amino acids.